What follows are 7 T cell receptor beta chains derived from one specimen sequenced in a study of lymphopenia after photon versus proton radiotherapy. Produced via immunoSEQ multiplex PCR; TCRdb's table is partial and in-frame only. The sample carries 8,000 or so clones, 75% to 90% recorded once. The sequencing here drew on peripheral blood, taken from a patient treated with photon-based radiotherapy. The source of these receptors is a woman aged 70-85 years with pancreatic cancer.

The V call is TRBV9, the J call TRBJ2-1, with 7 bases aligning to TRBD2. Trimming cost V 6 bases and J 4 bases; bases outside gene matches: 10. Germline loops: CDR1 SGDLS, CDR2 YYNGEE. CDR3 length: 15 residues. The CDR3 nucleotides read TGTGCCAGCACCGCCCTGACGGGAGGATACAATGAGCAGTTCTTC. It codes for CASTALTGGYNEQFF.

J is TRBJ2-2 and V is TRBV5-4, with no clear D. The CDR3 covers 15 residues. Germline CDR1 reads SGHNT; CDR2 reads YYREEE (reference sequence). The V and J ends lost 0 bases and 0 bases respectively, with 6 bases between them. CDR3 amino acids: CASSLGLSNTGELFF. The CDR3 DNA reads as TGTGCCAGCAGCTTGGGACTCTCGAACACCGGGGAGCTGTTTTTT. Looking up the rest from reference TRBV5-4 and TRBJ2-2 gives the full variable domain: ETGVTQSPTHLIKTRGQQVTLRCSSQSGHNTVSWYQQALGQGPQFIFQYYREEENGRGNFPPRFSGLQFPNYSSELNVNALELDDSALYLCASSLGLSNTGELFFGEGSRLTVL.

V and J are TRBV29-1 and TRBJ2-1; TRBD2 is a possible D gene (6 bases). The CDR3 contains 15 residues. Germline V gene data show CDR1 as SQVTM and CDR2 as ANQGSEA. The germline V and J ends were trimmed by 3 bases and 1 base, with 13 bases remaining between them. CDR3 loop: CSVDGATSSYNEQFF. The CDR3 DNA follows: TGCAGCGTTGACGGGGCGACTAGTTCCTACAATGAGCAGTTCTTC.

V and J are TRBV28 and TRBJ2-6; 8 bases line up with TRBD1. Trimming cost V 4 bases and J 2 bases; bases outside gene matches: 16. The germline CDR1 and CDR2 sequences are MDHEN and SYDVKM. The CDR3 consists of 20 residues. For the CDR3, the DNA is TGTGCCAGCAGTTACATTCTCCGGACAGGGAAGTACCCTGGGGCCAACGTCCTGACTTTC. It codes for CASSYILRTGKYPGANVLTF.

The rearrangement links TRBV14 to TRBJ1-1; D unclear. Per the germline V gene, CDR1 is SGHDN and CDR2 is FVKESK. V was trimmed by 4 bases and J by 8 bases, leaving 14 bases between them. CDR3 size: 13 residues. Here the CDR3 reads CASSPLPTREAFF. In DNA form, the CDR3 reads TGTGCCAGCAGCCCACTGCCAACAAGAGAAGCTTTCTTT.

V is TRBV5-1 and J is TRBJ2-3; D ambiguous. This CDR3 comprises 13 residues. Germline lookup yields CDR1 SGHRS and CDR2 YFSETQ. Between the trimmed V and J ends, which lost 6 bases and 1 base, there was a span of 9 bases. This chain's CDR3 is CASKSPGTDTQYF. For the CDR3, the DNA is TGCGCCAGCAAGAGTCCGGGCACAGATACGCAGTATTTT. The complete variable domain, with remaining parts taken from reference TRBV5-1 and TRBJ2-3, reads KAGVTQTPRYLIKTRGQQVTLSCSPISGHRSVSWYQQTPGQGLQFLFEYFSETQRNKGNFPGRFSGRQFSNSRSEMNVSTLELGDSALYLCASKSPGTDTQYFGPGTRLTVL.

This chain uses TRBV7-2 with TRBJ2-7; 11 nucleotides match TRBD2. The CDR3 is 17 residues long. The V and J ends lost 3 bases and 2 bases, in that order; junction bases with no gene match: 9. Germline CDR1 SGHTA, CDR2 FQGNSA. The CDR3 spells CASSFSLTSGSPYEQYF. As DNA, the CDR3 is TGTGCCAGCAGCTTCTCCCTTACTAGCGGGAGTCCCTACGAGCAGTACTTC.